This T cell receptor (beta chain) was retrieved from a study of blood T cell repertoires in COVID-19. Across the whole study: Spain, Italy and the United States supplied samples that represented acute and convalescent COVID-19. In each case, the material was cDNA or gDNA derived from T cells, B-cell-depleted T cells, or PBMCs.

The CDR3 covers 15 residues. Germline V gene data show CDR1 as SGHNT and CDR2 as YENEEA. V was pared by 4 bases and J by 4 bases, with 8 bases of the junction left unmatched. In the original processing: Estimates of nucleated cell counts were drawn from the amplification of reference gene primers. TCRdb's table, derived via immunoSEQ multiplex PCR, lists solely in-frame clones and lacks some. D and trimming were read from the DNA, whereas the V and J calls and clone size are those reported in that table. The table lists about 150,000 clones, around 79% of them singletons. The origin of this receptor is a man aged 50 or older with active or convalescent COVID-19. The specimen sequenced was peripheral blood. The chain links TRBV11-3 to TRBJ2-7; 9 bases map to TRBD1. CDR3 residues: CASSSGQGRVYEQYF. CDR3 DNA sequence: TGTGCCAGCAGCTCAGGACAGGGGAGGGTTTACGAGCAGTACTTC.